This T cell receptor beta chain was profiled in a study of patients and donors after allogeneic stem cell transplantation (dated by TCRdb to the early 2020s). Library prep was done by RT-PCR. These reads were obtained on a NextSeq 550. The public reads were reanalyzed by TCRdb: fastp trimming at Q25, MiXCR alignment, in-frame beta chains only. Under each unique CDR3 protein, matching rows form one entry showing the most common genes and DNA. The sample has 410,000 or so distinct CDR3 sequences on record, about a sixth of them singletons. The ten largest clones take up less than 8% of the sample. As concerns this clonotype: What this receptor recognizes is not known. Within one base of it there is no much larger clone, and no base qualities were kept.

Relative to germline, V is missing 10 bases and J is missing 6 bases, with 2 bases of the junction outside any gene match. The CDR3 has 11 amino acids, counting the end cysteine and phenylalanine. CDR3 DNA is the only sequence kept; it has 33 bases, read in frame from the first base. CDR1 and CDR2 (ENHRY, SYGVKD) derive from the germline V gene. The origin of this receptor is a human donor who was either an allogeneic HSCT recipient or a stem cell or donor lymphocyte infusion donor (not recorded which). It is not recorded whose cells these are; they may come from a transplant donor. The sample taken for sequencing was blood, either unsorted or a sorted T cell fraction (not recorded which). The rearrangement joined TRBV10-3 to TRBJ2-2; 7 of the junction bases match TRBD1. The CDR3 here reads CATQGSGELFF. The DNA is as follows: TGTGCCACACAGGGGTCCGGGGAGCTGTTTTTT.